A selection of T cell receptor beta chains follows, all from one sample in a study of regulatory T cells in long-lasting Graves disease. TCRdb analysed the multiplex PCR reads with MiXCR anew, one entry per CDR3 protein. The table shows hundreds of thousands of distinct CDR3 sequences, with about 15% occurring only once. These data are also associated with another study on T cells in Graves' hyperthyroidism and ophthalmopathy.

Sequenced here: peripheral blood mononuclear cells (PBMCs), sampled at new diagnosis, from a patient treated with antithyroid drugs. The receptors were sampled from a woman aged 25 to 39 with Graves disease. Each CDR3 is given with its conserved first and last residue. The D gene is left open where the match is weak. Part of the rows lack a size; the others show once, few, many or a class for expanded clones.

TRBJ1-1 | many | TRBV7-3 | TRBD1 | TGTGCCAGCAGCCCCCGGCCGGGACAGGGGACTGAAGCTTTCTTT | CASSPRPGQGTEAFF
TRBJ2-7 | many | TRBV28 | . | TGTGCCAGCAGTCCCTCCGGGCTTACCTACGAGCAGTACTTC | CASSPSGLTYEQYF
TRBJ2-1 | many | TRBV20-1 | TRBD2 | TGCAGTGCCTACCGGAGCGGGAGGAACCGGAATGAGCAGTTCTTC | CSAYRSGRNRNEQFF
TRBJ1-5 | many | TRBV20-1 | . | TGCAGTGCTAGAGATGATAGCAATCAGCCCCAGCATTTT | CSARDDSNQPQHF
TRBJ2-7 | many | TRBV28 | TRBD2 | TGTGCCAGCAGTTATCCCTTAGTAAGGGACTCCGGGACTAGCGGGTTCGACGAGCAGTACTTC | CASSYPLVRDSGTSGFDEQYF
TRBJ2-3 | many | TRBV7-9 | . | TGTGCCAGCAGCTGGGGGCGGGCAGATACGCAGTATTTT | CASSWGRADTQYF
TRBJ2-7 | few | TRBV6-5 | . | TGTGCCAGCAGTTACAACAGTGGGACCTTTAGCTCCTACGAGCAGTACTTC | CASSYNSGTFSSYEQYF
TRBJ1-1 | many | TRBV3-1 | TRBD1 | TGTGCCAGCACCTCGACAGGGGGGACTGAAGCTTTCTTT | CASTSTGGTEAFF
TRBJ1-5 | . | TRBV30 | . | TGTGCCTGGAGGGGGAACAATCAGCCCCAGCATTTT | CAWRGNNQPQHF
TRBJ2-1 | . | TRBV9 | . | TGTGCCAGCACCAAGGGGGGGGTTCTAGGTGAGCAGTTCTTC | CASTKGGVLGEQFF
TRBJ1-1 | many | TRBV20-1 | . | TGCAGTGCTAGGCGGGGGGGCTCGAACACTGAAGCTTTCTTT | CSARRGGSNTEAFF
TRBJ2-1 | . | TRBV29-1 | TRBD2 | TGCAGCGTCCAGCGGGACTACAATGAGCAGTTCTTC | CSVQRDYNEQFF
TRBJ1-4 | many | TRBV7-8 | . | TGTGCCAGCAGCACCCTATACAGGCTCACTAATGAAAAACTGTTTTTT | CASSTLYRLTNEKLFF
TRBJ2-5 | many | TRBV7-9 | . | TGTGCCAGCAGCTTAGTGGCAGGGATCTGGGAGACCCAGTACTTC | CASSLVAGIWETQYF
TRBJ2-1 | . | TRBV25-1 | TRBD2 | TGTGCCAGCACCTCAGCGGGAGCTGACAATGAGCAGTTCTTC | CASTSAGADNEQFF
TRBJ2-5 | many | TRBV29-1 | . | TGCAGCGTTTTCCGACAGGGACTACGGGAGACCCAGTACTTC | CSVFRQGLRETQYF
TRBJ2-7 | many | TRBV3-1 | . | TGCGCCAGCAGCCCCCCGGGGAGCGAGCAGTACTTC | CASSPPGSEQYF
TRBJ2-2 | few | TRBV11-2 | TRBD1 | TGTGCCAGCAGCTTAATCAGGGGGCGGAACACCGGGGAGCTGTTTTTT | CASSLIRGRNTGELFF
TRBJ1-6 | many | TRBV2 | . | TGTGCCAGCAGTGATTCAGGGTATAATTCACCCCTCCACTTT | CASSDSGYNSPLHF
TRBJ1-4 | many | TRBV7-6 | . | TGTGCCAGCAGCAAGTCGCCAGGGGCAGGTGAAAAACTGTTTTTT | CASSKSPGAGEKLFF